Below, 9 T cell receptor beta chains from the same sample are listed, as sequenced in a study of blood T cell repertoires in COVID-19. Profiled with immunoSEQ multiplex PCR; TCRdb holds only in-frame clones, not every one. The repertoire includes 250,000 to 300,000 clones, 80% to 90% of them detected once, and roughly a tenth sits in the top ten. The sequenced material came from peripheral blood. Receptors originate from a woman aged 70-85 years with COVID-19, enrolled during active disease.

This clone appeared a few times. The chain has TRBV28 and TRBJ1-2; the D is unclear. The V gene's germline CDR1 is MDHEN and CDR2 SYDVKM. Trimming took off 5 bases at V and 4 bases at J, with 11 bases between the two ends. The CDR3 length is 13 residues. CDR3 region: CASSIQRSYGYTF. CDR3 coding DNA: TGTGCCAGCAGTATCCAGCGATCCTATGGCTACACCTTC.

The chain links TRBV29-1 to TRBJ2-5; D not resolved. Germline V lookup: CDR1 SQVTM, CDR2 ANQGSEA. The CDR3 covers 12 residues. V lost 3 bases, J lost 5 bases, and 10 bases lay in between. Written as DNA, the CDR3 is TGCAGCGTTGACCTCCAGAAGGAGACCCAGTACTTC. Amino acids: CSVDLQKETQYF.

This chain connects TRBV20-1 to TRBJ2-7; 9 bases are a match to TRBD1. The CDR3 length is 14 residues. Trimming removed 3 bases from V and 1 base from J; junction bases left unmatched: 4. Germline loops: CDR1 DFQATT, CDR2 SNEGSKA (reference sequence). The CDR3 sequence: CSASNRGPSYEQYF. For the CDR3, the DNA is TGCAGTGCTAGTAACAGGGGGCCGTCCTACGAGCAGTACTTC.

This clone was recorded only once. The chain links TRBV11-2 to TRBJ1-1, with D unresolved. V was clipped by 3 bases and J by 7 bases, with 12 bases between them. CDR1 is SGHAT and CDR2 is FQNNGV in the germline V gene. This CDR3 comprises 13 residues. The CDR3 loop is CASSFEKRLEAFF. Here the CDR3 DNA reads TGTGCCAGCAGCTTTGAAAAGAGACTTGAAGCTTTCTTT. Together with reference TRBV11-2 and TRBJ1-1, the CDR3 gives the full variable domain: EAGVAQSPRYKIIEKRQSVAFWCNPISGHATLYWYQQILGQGPKLLIQFQNNGVVDDSQLPKDRFSAERLKGVDSTLKIQPAKLEDSAVYLCASSFEKRLEAFFGQGTRLTVV.

This chain uses TRBV4-2 with TRBJ1-2; D possibly corresponds to TRBD1 (6 bases). Trimming removed 1 base from V and 6 bases from J, with 12 bases in between. Looked up from germline, CDR1 is LGHNA and CDR2 is YNFKEQ. This CDR3 comprises 14 residues. CDR3 residues: CASSQVGAGDGYTF. The CDR3 DNA is TGTGCCAGCAGCCAAGTCGGGGCAGGGGATGGCTACACCTTC.

This chain joins TRBV6-5 and TRBJ1-3, with D possibly TRBD1 on 6 matching bases. Trimming left V 7 bases short and J 0 bases short, with 10 bases between. CDR1 is MNHEY, CDR2 SVGAGI, per germline. The CDR3 spans 14 residues. Here the CDR3 DNA reads TGTGCCAGCACCACAGGGTCCTCTGGAAACACCATATATTTT. This encodes CASTTGSSGNTIYF.

V is TRBV9 and J is TRBJ2-3, with TRBD1 matching over 8 bases. CDR1 is SGDLS and CDR2 is YYNGEE in the germline V gene. This CDR3 comprises 12 residues. The ends lost 6 bases at V and 5 bases at J; junction bases unmatched: 2. The CDR3 nucleotides are TGTGCCAGCAACAGGGGGAGAGATACGCAGTATTTT. Translating it yields CASNRGRDTQYF.

The chain uses TRBV7-9 and TRBJ1-3; D unclear. Germline V gene sequence: CDR1 SEHNR, CDR2 FQNEAQ (reference sequence). Trimming pared 5 bases from V and 0 bases from J, leaving 11 bases between. CDR3 size: 15 residues. CDR3 in DNA: TGTGCCAGCAGCCAGACATCACTCTCTGGAAACACCATATATTTT. This translates into CASSQTSLSGNTIYF.

J is TRBJ1-2 and V is TRBV5-1; D ambiguous. In germline, CDR1 is SGHRS, CDR2 YFSETQ. The CDR3 covers 13 residues. Deletions cut 0 bases from V and 6 bases from J, with 9 bases between. The CDR3 coding sequence is TGCGCCAGCAGCTTGGCAACTCTGGATGGCTACACCTTC. It yields the protein CASSLATLDGYTF. Together with reference TRBV5-1 and TRBJ1-2, the CDR3 gives the full variable domain: KAGVTQTPRYLIKTRGQQVTLSCSPISGHRSVSWYQQTPGQGLQFLFEYFSETQRNKGNFPGRFSGRQFSNSRSEMNVSTLELGDSALYLCASSLATLDGYTFGSGTRLTVV.